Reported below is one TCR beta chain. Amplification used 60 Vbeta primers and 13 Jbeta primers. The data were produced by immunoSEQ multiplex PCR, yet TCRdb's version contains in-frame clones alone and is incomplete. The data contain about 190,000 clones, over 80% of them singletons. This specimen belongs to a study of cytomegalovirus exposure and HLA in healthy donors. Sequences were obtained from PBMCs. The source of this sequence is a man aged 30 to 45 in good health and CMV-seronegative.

The chain's CDR3 is CASSLEARVSYNEQFF. In DNA form, the CDR3 reads TGCGCCAGCAGCTTGGAAGCCAGGGTCTCCTACAATGAGCAGTTCTTC. The rearrangement joins TRBV5-1 to TRBJ2-1, with D possibly matching TRBD1 (5 bases). CDR3 size: 16 residues. V was clipped by 0 bases and J by 0 bases, with 10 bases between them. Germline CDR1 reads SGHRS; CDR2 reads YFSETQ.